Listed below are T cell receptor beta chains from one sample, sequenced in a study of CD8 T cells in ankylosing spondylitis. TCRdb called the 5' RACE reads again in MiXCR, with one record for every CDR3 protein. Among over 700,000 distinct CDR3 sequences listed, 19% were seen once. The sequencing input was blood, either unsorted or a sorted T cell fraction (not recorded which). The receptors were gathered from a male donor with ankylosing spondylitis. Both conserved end residues are part of each CDR3. Fields, in order: clone size, D gene, V gene, J gene, CDR3 protein, CDR3 DNA. D genes are given only for firm matches. Rows may omit the clone size; those that give it use once, few, many or a size class.

clone_size: -; d_call: -; v_call: TRBV20-1; j_call: TRBJ2-1; cdr3_aa: CSASFRGMSSYNEQFF; cdr3_nt: TGCAGTGCTAGTTTCCGGGGGATGAGCTCCTACAATGAGCAGTTCTTC
clone_size: -; d_call: -; v_call: TRBV5-1; j_call: TRBJ2-1; cdr3_aa: CASSLEGRTSYNEQFF; cdr3_nt: TGCGCCAGCAGCTTGGAGGGCAGAACCTCCTACAATGAGCAGTTCTTC
clone_size: few; d_call: -; v_call: TRBV9; j_call: TRBJ2-1; cdr3_aa: CASSFRDSFYNEQFF; cdr3_nt: TGTGCCAGCAGCTTTAGGGACTCCTTTTACAATGAGCAGTTCTTC
clone_size: -; d_call: TRBD2; v_call: TRBV5-1; j_call: TRBJ2-1; cdr3_aa: CASNGGGSYNEQFF; cdr3_nt: TGCGCCAGCAACGGGGGGGGATCCTACAATGAGCAGTTCTTC
clone_size: -; d_call: TRBD1; v_call: TRBV28; j_call: TRBJ1-5; cdr3_aa: CASSFDRGDQPQHF; cdr3_nt: TGTGCCAGCAGTTTCGACAGGGGAGATCAGCCCCAGCATTTT
clone_size: few; d_call: TRBD1; v_call: TRBV6-1; j_call: TRBJ1-2; cdr3_aa: CASSDQGAIVGYGYTF; cdr3_nt: TGTGCCAGCAGTGATCAGGGGGCGATCGTTGGCTATGGCTACACCTTC
clone_size: few; d_call: TRBD2; v_call: TRBV7-2; j_call: TRBJ2-3; cdr3_aa: CASSPIASGYLGDTQYF; cdr3_nt: TGTGCCAGCAGCCCCATAGCTAGCGGGTACCTGGGGGATACGCAGTATTTT
clone_size: many; d_call: -; v_call: TRBV12-3/TRBV12-4; j_call: TRBJ2-2; cdr3_aa: CASSDSLYTGELFF; cdr3_nt: TGTGCCAGCAGTGACAGTCTATACACCGGGGAGCTGTTTTTT
clone_size: few; d_call: -; v_call: TRBV12-3/TRBV12-4; j_call: TRBJ2-1; cdr3_aa: CASRLGLGGENEQFF; cdr3_nt: TGTGCCAGCAGACTGGGGCTAGGGGGGGAGAATGAGCAGTTCTTC
clone_size: -; d_call: TRBD1; v_call: TRBV5-1; j_call: TRBJ1-1; cdr3_aa: CASSLARSSGTGGSGVAFF; cdr3_nt: TGCGCCAGCAGCTTGGCACGATCCTCCGGGACAGGGGGGTCAGGAGTGGCTTTCTTT
clone_size: few; d_call: TRBD1; v_call: TRBV7-2; j_call: TRBJ2-3; cdr3_aa: CASSLARGQGASDTQYF; cdr3_nt: TGTGCCAGCAGCTTAGCCAGGGGACAGGGGGCGTCAGATACGCAGTATTTT
clone_size: few; d_call: TRBD2; v_call: TRBV5-1; j_call: TRBJ2-7; cdr3_aa: CASSQTGTSGYEQYF; cdr3_nt: TGCGCCAGCAGCCAAACCGGGACTAGCGGCTACGAGCAGTACTTC
clone_size: few; d_call: -; v_call: TRBV6-1; j_call: TRBJ2-1; cdr3_aa: CASSRTSTGYNEQFF; cdr3_nt: TGTGCCAGCAGCCGAACTAGTACAGGGTACAATGAGCAGTTCTTC
clone_size: -; d_call: TRBD2; v_call: TRBV28; j_call: TRBJ2-7; cdr3_aa: CASSPLAGGVYEQYF; cdr3_nt: TGTGCCAGCAGTCCACTAGCGGGAGGAGTCTACGAGCAGTACTTC
clone_size: few; d_call: TRBD1; v_call: TRBV12-3/TRBV12-4; j_call: TRBJ1-1; cdr3_aa: CASSGDRAGGAFF; cdr3_nt: TGTGCCAGCAGTGGGGACAGGGCCGGGGGAGCTTTCTTT
clone_size: -; d_call: -; v_call: TRBV10-3; j_call: TRBJ2-7; cdr3_aa: CAIRSLDRIYEQYF; cdr3_nt: TGTGCCATCAGGAGCCTAGACAGGATCTACGAGCAGTACTTC
clone_size: few; d_call: -; v_call: TRBV10-3; j_call: TRBJ2-1; cdr3_aa: CAISDSTTTYNEQFF; cdr3_nt: TGTGCCATCAGTGACTCAACCACCACCTACAATGAGCAGTTCTTC
clone_size: few; d_call: TRBD2; v_call: TRBV12-3/TRBV12-4; j_call: TRBJ2-1; cdr3_aa: CASRVLAGEDNEQFF; cdr3_nt: TGTGCCAGCAGGGTACTAGCGGGGGAAGACAATGAGCAGTTCTTC
clone_size: few; d_call: -; v_call: TRBV24-1; j_call: TRBJ2-4; cdr3_aa: CATSESYAGNIQYF; cdr3_nt: TGTGCCACCAGTGAATCCTATGCAGGGAACATTCAGTACTTC
clone_size: many; d_call: -; v_call: TRBV4-3; j_call: TRBJ2-2; cdr3_aa: CASSQNYRENTGELFF; cdr3_nt: TGCGCCAGCAGCCAAAACTACAGGGAGAACACCGGGGAGCTGTTTTTT